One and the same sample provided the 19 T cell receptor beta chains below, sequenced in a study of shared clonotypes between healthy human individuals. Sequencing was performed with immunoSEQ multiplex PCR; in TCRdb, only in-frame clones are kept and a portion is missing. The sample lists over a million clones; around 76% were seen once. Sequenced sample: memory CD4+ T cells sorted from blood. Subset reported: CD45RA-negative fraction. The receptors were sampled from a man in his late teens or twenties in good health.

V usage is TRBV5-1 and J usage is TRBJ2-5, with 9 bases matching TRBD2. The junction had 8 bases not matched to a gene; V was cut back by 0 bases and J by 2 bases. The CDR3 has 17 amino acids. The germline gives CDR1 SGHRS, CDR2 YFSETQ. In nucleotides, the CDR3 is TGCGCCAGCAGCTTGGAATCGGCGGGGGGGCATCAAGAGACCCAGTACTTC. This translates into CASSLESAGGHQETQYF.

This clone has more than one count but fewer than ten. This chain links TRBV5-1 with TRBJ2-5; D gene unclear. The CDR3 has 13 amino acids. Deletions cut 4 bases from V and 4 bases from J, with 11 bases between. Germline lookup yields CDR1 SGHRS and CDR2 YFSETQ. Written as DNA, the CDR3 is TGCGCCAGCAGCCCCCACCTTAGAGAGACCCAGTACTTC. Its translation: CASSPHLRETQYF.

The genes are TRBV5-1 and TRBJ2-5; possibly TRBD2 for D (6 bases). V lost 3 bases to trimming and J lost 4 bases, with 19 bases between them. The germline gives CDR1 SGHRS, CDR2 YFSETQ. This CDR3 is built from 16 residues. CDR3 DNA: TGCGCCAGCAGCTCGAACGGGGGAGAAGTATCAGAGACCCAGTACTTC. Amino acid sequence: CASSSNGGEVSETQYF.

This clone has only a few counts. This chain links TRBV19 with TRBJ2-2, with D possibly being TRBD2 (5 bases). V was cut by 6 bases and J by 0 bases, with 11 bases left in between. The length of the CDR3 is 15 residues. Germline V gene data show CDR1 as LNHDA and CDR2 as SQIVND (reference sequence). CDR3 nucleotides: TGTGCCAGTAGGAGGGATATCGCGAACACCGGGGAGCTGTTTTTT. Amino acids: CASRRDIANTGELFF. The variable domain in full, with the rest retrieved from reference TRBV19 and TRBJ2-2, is DGGITQSPKYLFRKEGQNVTLSCEQNLNHDAMYWYRQDPGQGLRLIYYSQIVNDFQKGDIAEGYSVSREKKESFPLTVTSAQKNPTAFYLCASRRDIANTGELFFGEGSRLTVL.

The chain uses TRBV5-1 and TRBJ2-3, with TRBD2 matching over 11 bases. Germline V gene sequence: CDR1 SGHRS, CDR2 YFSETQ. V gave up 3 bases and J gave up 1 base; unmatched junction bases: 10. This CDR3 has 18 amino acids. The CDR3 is CASSSGLAGSPGTDTQYF. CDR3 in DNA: TGCGCCAGCAGCTCTGGACTAGCGGGTTCCCCCGGCACAGATACGCAGTATTTT.

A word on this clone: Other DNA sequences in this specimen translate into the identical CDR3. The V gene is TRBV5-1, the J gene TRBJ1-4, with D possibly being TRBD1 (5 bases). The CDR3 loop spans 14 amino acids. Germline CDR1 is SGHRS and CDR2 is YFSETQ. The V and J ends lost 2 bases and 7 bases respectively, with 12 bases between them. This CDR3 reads CASSLGRGGEKLFF. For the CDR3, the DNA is TGCGCCAGCAGCTTAGGGAGGGGAGGTGAAAAACTGTTTTTT.

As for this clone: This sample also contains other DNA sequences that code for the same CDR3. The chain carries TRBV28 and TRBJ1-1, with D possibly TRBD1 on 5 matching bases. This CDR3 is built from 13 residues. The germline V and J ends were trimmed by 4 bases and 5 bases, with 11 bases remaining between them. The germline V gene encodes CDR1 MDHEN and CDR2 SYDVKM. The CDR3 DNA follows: TGTGCCAGCAGTTCGACGGGGCGGACTGAAGCTTTCTTT. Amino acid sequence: CASSSTGRTEAFF. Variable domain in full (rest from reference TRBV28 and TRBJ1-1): DVKVTQSSRYLVKRTGEKVFLECVQDMDHENMFWYRQDPGLGLRLIYFSYDVKMKEKGDIPEGYSVSREKKERFSLILESASTNQTSMYLCASSSTGRTEAFFGQGTRLTVV.

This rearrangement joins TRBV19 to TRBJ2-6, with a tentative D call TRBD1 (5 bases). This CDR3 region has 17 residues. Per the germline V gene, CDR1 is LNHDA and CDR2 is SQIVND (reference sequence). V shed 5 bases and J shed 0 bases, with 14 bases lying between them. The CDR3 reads CASSPRRAFSGANVLTF. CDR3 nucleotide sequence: TGTGCCAGTAGTCCTCGCAGGGCCTTCTCTGGGGCCAACGTCCTGACTTTC. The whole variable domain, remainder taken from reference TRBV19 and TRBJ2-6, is DGGITQSPKYLFRKEGQNVTLSCEQNLNHDAMYWYRQDPGQGLRLIYYSQIVNDFQKGDIAEGYSVSREKKESFPLTVTSAQKNPTAFYLCASSPRRAFSGANVLTFGAGSRLTVL.

Here the CDR3 DNA reads TGTGCCAGCAGCCGCCCGGGGTGGGACCCTGAAGCTTTCTTT. Amino acids: CASSRPGWDPEAFF. V and J are TRBV2 and TRBJ1-1; D possibly corresponds to TRBD1 (5 bases). The CDR3 loop spans 14 amino acids. CDR1 and CDR2 from the germline V gene are SNHLY and FYNNEI. V was trimmed by 6 bases and J by 6 bases, leaving 17 bases between them. The complete variable domain, with remaining parts taken from reference TRBV2 and TRBJ1-1, reads EPEVTQTPSHQVTQMGQEVILRCVPISNHLYFYWYRQILGQKVEFLVSFYNNEISEKSEIFDDQFSVERPDGSNFTLKIRSTKLEDSAMYFCASSRPGWDPEAFFGQGTRLTVV.

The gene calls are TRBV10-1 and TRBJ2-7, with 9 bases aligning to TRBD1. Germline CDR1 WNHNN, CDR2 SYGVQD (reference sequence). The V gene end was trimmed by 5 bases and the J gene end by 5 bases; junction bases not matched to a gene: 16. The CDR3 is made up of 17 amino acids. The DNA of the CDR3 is TGCGCCAGCAGTCCGACAACAGGACAGGGGTTTTCCCACGAGCAGTACTTC. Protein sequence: CASSPTTGQGFSHEQYF.

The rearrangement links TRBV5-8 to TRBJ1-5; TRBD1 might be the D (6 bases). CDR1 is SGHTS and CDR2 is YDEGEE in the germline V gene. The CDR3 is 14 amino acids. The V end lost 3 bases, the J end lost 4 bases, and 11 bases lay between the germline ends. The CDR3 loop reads CASSSGQKNQPQHF. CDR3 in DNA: TGTGCCAGCAGCTCTGGACAGAAGAATCAGCCCCAGCATTTT.

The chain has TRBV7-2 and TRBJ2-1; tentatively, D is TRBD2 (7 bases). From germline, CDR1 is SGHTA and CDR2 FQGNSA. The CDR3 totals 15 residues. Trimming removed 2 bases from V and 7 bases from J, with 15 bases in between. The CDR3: CASSLRGGRLNEQFF. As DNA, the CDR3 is TGTGCCAGCAGCTTAAGGGGGGGACGATTAAATGAGCAGTTCTTC. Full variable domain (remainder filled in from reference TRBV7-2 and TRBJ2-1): GAGVSQSPSNKVTEKGKDVELRCDPISGHTALYWYRQSLGQGLEFLIYFQGNSAPDKSGLPSDRFSAERTGGSVSTLTIQRTQQEDSAVYLCASSLRGGRLNEQFFGPGTRLTVL.

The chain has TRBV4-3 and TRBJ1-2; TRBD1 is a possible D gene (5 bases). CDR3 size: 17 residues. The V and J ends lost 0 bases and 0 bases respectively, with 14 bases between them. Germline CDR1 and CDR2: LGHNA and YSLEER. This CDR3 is CASSQEGVGGANYGYTF. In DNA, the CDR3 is TGCGCCAGCAGCCAAGAGGGGGTTGGCGGCGCTAACTATGGCTACACCTTC.

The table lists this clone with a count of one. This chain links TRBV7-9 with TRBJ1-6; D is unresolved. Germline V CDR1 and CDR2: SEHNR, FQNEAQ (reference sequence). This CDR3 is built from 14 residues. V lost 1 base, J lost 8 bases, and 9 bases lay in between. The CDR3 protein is CASSLEGRHSPLHF. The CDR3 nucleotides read TGTGCCAGCAGCTTAGAGGGAAGGCATTCACCCCTCCACTTT.

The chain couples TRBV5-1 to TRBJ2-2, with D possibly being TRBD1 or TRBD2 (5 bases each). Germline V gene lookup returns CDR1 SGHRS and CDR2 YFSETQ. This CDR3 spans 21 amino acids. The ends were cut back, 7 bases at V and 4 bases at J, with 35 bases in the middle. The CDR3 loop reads CASGHPRRTSGRSSSTGELFF. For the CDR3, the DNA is TGCGCCAGCGGACACCCCCGTCGCACCAGCGGACGGTCTTCGAGCACCGGGGAGCTGTTTTTT.

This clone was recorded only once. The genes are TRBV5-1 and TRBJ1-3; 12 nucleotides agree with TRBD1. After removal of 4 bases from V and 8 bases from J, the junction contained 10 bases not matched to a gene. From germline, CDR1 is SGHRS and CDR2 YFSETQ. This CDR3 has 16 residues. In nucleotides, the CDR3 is TGCGCCAGCAGCCCGCCGGGACAGGGGGCACTGGACACCATATATTTT. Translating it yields CASSPPGQGALDTIYF.

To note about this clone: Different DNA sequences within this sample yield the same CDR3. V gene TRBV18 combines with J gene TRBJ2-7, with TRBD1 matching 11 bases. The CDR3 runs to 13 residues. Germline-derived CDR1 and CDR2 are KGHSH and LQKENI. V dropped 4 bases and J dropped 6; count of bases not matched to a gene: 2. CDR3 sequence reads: CASSRDRGSEQYF. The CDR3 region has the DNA TGTGCCAGCTCACGGGACAGGGGGTCCGAGCAGTACTTC.

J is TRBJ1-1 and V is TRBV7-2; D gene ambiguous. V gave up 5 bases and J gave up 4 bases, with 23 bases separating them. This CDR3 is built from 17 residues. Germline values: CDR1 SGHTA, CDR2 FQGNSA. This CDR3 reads CASSDRALYFSVTEAFF. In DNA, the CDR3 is TGTGCCAGCAGCGACCGGGCCTTATATTTCTCTGTCACTGAAGCTTTCTTT.

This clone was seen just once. The CDR3 spells CASNYRGQGTEAFF. The CDR3 DNA follows: TGTGCCAGTAACTATAGGGGGCAGGGGACTGAAGCTTTCTTT. The V gene is TRBV19, the J gene TRBJ1-1, with 7 bases lining up with TRBD1. CDR1 is LNHDA and CDR2 is SQIVND in the germline V gene (reference sequence). Trimming removed 7 bases from V and 5 bases from J; junction bases left unmatched: 10. CDR3 size: 14 residues.